This paragraph covers one TCR beta chain sequence. What it binds is unknown. These data originate in a study of T cell responses to AZD1222 COVID-19 vaccine. Findings of the study overall: Nearly half of spike-specific TCRs reportedly go after variant regions that carry no mutations. In all cases, repertoires were sampled only after the peak T cell response.

This CDR3 is built from 15 residues. The germline CDR1 and CDR2 sequences are SGHNT and YENEEA. V lost 5 bases and J lost 0; bases outside the gene matches: 6. Sequencing used immunoSEQ multiplex PCR; TCRdb keeps in-frame clones, though not all of them. The sample shows approximately 150,000 clones, roughly 90% of them seen only once. The sequence derives from an adult in good health. This rearrangement joins TRBV11-3 to TRBJ1-1, with 7 bases aligning to TRBD1. Sequenced material: peripheral blood, taken on day 0 of AZD1222 vaccination. In nucleotides, the CDR3 is TGTGCCAGCAGCGCGGGACAGAAGGTGAACACTGAAGCTTTCTTT. This gives the protein CASSAGQKVNTEAFF.